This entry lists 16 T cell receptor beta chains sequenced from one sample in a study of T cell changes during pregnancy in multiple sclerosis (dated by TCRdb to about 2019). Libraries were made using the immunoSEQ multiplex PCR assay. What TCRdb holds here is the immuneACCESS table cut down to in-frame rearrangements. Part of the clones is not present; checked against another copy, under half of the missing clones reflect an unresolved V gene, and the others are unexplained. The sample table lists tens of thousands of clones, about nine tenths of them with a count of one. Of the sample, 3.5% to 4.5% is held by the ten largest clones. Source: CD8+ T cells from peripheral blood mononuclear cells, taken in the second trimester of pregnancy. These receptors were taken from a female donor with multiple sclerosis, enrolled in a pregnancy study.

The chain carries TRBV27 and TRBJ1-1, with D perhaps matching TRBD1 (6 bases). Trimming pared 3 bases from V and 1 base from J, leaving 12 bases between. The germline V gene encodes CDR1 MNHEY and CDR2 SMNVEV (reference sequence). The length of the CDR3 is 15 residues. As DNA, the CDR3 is TGTGCCAGCAGTTTGGACAGTCGCGCGAACACTGAAGCTTTCTTT. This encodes CASSLDSRANTEAFF.

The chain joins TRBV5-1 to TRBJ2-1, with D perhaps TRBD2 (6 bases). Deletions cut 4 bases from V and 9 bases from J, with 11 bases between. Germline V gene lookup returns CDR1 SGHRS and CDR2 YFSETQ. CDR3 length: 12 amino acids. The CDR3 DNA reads TGCGCCAGCAGCAAGGGAGGACTTGAGCAGTTCTTC. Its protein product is CASSKGGLEQFF. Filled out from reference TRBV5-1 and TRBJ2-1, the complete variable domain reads KAGVTQTPRYLIKTRGQQVTLSCSPISGHRSVSWYQQTPGQGLQFLFEYFSETQRNKGNFPGRFSGRQFSNSRSEMNVSTLELGDSALYLCASSKGGLEQFFGPGTRLTVL.

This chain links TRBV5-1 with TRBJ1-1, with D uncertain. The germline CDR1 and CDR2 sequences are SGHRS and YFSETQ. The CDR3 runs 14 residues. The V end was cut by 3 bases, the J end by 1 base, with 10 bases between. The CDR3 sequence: CASSSPTGNTEAFF. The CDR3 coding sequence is TGCGCCAGCAGCTCCCCGACTGGGAACACTGAAGCTTTCTTT.

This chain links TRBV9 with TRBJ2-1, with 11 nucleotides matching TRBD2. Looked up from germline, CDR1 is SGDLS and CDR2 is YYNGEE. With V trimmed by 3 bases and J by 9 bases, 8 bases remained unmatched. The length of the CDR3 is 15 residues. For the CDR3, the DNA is TGTGCCAGCAGCGCGACACCGGGACTAGCGGTTGAGCAGTTCTTC. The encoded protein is CASSATPGLAVEQFF.

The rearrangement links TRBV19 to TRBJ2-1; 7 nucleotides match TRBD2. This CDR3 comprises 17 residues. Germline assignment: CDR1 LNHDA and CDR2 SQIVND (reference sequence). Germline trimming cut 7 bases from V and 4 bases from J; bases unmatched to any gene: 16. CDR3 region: CASKKGGGPGIYNEQFF. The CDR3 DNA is TGTGCCAGTAAAAAGGGCGGGGGACCAGGGATATACAATGAGCAGTTCTTC.

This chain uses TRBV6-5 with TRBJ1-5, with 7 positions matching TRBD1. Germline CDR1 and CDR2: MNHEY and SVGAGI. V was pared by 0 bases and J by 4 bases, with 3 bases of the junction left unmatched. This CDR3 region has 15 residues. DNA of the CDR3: TGTGCCAGCAGTTACTCGTGGGACAGTAATCAGCCCCAGCATTTT. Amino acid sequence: CASSYSWDSNQPQHF.

The CDR3 loop reads CASGTGVSLNTEAFF. The CDR3 coding sequence is TGTGCGAGCGGGACAGGGGTTTCGTTGAACACTGAAGCTTTCTTT. The chain employs TRBV6-5 and TRBJ1-1; 10 bases are a match to TRBD1. The CDR3 has 15 residues. Germline V gene data show CDR1 as MNHEY and CDR2 as SVGAGI.

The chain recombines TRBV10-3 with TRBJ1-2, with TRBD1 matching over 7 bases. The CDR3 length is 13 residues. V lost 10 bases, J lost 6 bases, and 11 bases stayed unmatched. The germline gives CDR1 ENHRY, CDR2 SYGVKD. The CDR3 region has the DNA TGTGCCACCGACAGGGAGAAAGAGGATGGCTACACCTTC. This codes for CATDREKEDGYTF.

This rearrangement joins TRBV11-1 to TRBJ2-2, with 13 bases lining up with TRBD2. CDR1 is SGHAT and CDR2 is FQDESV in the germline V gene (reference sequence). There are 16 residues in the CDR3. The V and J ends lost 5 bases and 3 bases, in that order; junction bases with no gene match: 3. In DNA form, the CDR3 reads TGTGCCAGCAGCCACGGACTAGCGGGAGACACCGGGGAGCTGTTTTTT. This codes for CASSHGLAGDTGELFF.

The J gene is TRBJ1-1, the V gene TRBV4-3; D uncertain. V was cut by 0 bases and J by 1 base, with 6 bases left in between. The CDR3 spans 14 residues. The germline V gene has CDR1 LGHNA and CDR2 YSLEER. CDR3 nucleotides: TGCGCCAGCAGCCAAGATGGCCAGAACACTGAAGCTTTCTTT. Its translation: CASSQDGQNTEAFF.

CDR3 sequence reads: CASSVDQNPHPVDTIYF. The CDR3 region has the DNA TGTGCCAGCAGCGTAGACCAAAACCCACACCCCGTTGACACCATATATTTT. This chain joins TRBV9 and TRBJ1-3; no reliable D call. The CDR3 consists of 17 residues. The germline V gene encodes CDR1 SGDLS and CDR2 YYNGEE. Trimming cost V 0 bases and J 8 bases, with 21 bases left between them. Full variable domain (outside the CDR3, taken from reference TRBV9 and TRBJ1-3): DSGVTQTPKHLITATGQRVTLRCSPRSGDLSVYWYQQSLDQGLQFLIQYYNGEERAKGNILERFSAQQFPDLHSELNLSSLELGDSALYFCASSVDQNPHPVDTIYFGEGSWLTVV.

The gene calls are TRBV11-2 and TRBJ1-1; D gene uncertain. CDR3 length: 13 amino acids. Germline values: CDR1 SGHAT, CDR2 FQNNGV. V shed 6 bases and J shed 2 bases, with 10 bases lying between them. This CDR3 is CASRVTANTEAFF. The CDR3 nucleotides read TGTGCCAGCAGAGTAACAGCTAACACTGAAGCTTTCTTT.

In DNA, the CDR3 is TGCGCCAGCAGCCAAGTGCTAGGACAGGGCGGTCAGCCCCAGCATTTT. It encodes CASSQVLGQGGQPQHF. This chain uses TRBV4-1 with TRBJ1-5, with TRBD1 matching over 8 bases. V lost 1 base to trimming and J lost 6 bases; unmatched junction nucleotides: 8. CDR1 and CDR2 from the germline V gene are MGHRA and YSYEKL. The CDR3 extends over 16 amino acids.

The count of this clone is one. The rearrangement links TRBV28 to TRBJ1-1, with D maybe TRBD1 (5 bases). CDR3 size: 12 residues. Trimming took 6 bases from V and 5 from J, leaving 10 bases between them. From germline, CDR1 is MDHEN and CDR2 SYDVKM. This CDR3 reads CASRSGGTEAFF. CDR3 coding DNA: TGTGCCAGCAGGAGTGGGGGGACTGAAGCTTTCTTT.

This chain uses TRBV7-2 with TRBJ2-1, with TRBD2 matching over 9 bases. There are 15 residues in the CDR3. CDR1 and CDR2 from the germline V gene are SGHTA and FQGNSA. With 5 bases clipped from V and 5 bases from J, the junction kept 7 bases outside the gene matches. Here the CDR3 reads CASSIASGAHNEQFF. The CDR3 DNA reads TGTGCCAGCAGCATTGCTAGCGGGGCGCACAATGAGCAGTTCTTC. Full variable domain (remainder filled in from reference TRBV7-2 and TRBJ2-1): GAGVSQSPSNKVTEKGKDVELRCDPISGHTALYWYRQSLGQGLEFLIYFQGNSAPDKSGLPSDRFSAERTGGSVSTLTIQRTQQEDSAVYLCASSIASGAHNEQFFGPGTRLTVL.

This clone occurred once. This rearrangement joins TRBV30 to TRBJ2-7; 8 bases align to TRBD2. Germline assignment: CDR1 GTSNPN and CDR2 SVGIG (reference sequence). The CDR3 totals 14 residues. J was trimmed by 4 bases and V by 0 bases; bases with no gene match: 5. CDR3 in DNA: TGTGCCTGGAGTGTACTAGCGGAGAAATACGAGCAGTACTTC. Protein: CAWSVLAEKYEQYF.